A selection of T cell receptor beta chains follows, all from one sample in a study of cytomegalovirus exposure and HLA in healthy donors. TCRdb keeps only in-frame clones here, not all; method: immunoSEQ multiplex PCR. Of about 160,000 clones in the sample, just under 80% are singletons; the top ten hold roughly 10%. Sequenced material: PBMCs. All receptors derive from a man aged 18 to 35 in good health and CMV-seropositive. Each CDR3 is given with its conserved first and last residue. D genes are given only for firm matches. Expanded clones get a size class; other rows say once, few or many, or leave the size out.

j_call: TRBJ2-3; v_call: TRBV29-1; d_call: TRBD1; clone_size: few; cdr3_aa: CSVAQGYTDTQYF; cdr3_nt: TGCAGCGTTGCACAGGGGTACACAGATACGCAGTATTTT
j_call: TRBJ2-1; v_call: TRBV15; d_call: NA; clone_size: NA; cdr3_aa: CATASTGAPLYNEQFF; cdr3_nt: TGTGCCACCGCTTCGACCGGAGCTCCTCTGTACAATGAGCAGTTCTTC
j_call: TRBJ2-7; v_call: TRBV6-1; d_call: NA; clone_size: NA; cdr3_aa: CASRGAGTAAYEQYF; cdr3_nt: TGTGCCAGCAGAGGTGCGGGGACGGCGGCCTACGAGCAGTACTTC
j_call: TRBJ2-1; v_call: TRBV28; d_call: NA; clone_size: NA; cdr3_aa: CASSLVLSEQFF; cdr3_nt: TGTGCCAGCAGTTTAGTCTTGAGTGAGCAGTTCTTC
j_call: TRBJ2-3; v_call: TRBV21-1; d_call: NA; clone_size: few; cdr3_aa: CASSNGGGRGDTDTQYF; cdr3_nt: TGTGCCAGCAGCAATGGGGGCGGGAGGGGAGACACAGATACGCAGTATTTT
j_call: TRBJ1-1; v_call: TRBV6-5; d_call: NA; clone_size: NA; cdr3_aa: CASSDNLMNTEAFF; cdr3_nt: TGTGCCAGCAGTGACAACCTCATGAACACTGAAGCTTTCTTT
j_call: TRBJ2-5; v_call: TRBV9; d_call: TRBD1; clone_size: NA; cdr3_aa: CASTRPGTGGKTQYF; cdr3_nt: TGTGCCAGCACACGACCCGGGACAGGGGGGAAGACCCAGTACTTC
j_call: TRBJ2-3; v_call: TRBV7-2; d_call: NA; clone_size: once; cdr3_aa: CASSDRPGPDTQYF; cdr3_nt: TGTGCCAGCAGCGACCGTCCGGGTCCAGATACGCAGTATTTT
j_call: TRBJ1-1; v_call: TRBV2; d_call: NA; clone_size: NA; cdr3_aa: CASSPQGNTEAFF; cdr3_nt: TGTGCCAGCAGTCCACAGGGGAACACTGAAGCTTTCTTT
j_call: TRBJ2-1; v_call: TRBV2; d_call: NA; clone_size: NA; cdr3_aa: CASSESRGYNEQFF; cdr3_nt: TGTGCCAGCAGTGAAAGCCGGGGGTACAATGAGCAGTTCTTC
j_call: TRBJ2-7; v_call: TRBV5-6; d_call: NA; clone_size: few; cdr3_aa: CASSDPTRGAELRQYF; cdr3_nt: TGTGCCAGCAGCGACCCCACCCGGGGGGCGGAGTTGCGGCAGTACTTC
j_call: TRBJ2-4; v_call: TRBV5-1; d_call: NA; clone_size: many; cdr3_aa: CASSPQGNIQYF; cdr3_nt: TGCGCCAGCAGCCCACAGGGAAACATTCAGTACTTC
j_call: TRBJ1-5; v_call: TRBV2; d_call: NA; clone_size: NA; cdr3_aa: CASNLQLDQPQHF; cdr3_nt: TGTGCCAGCAACCTTCAGTTGGATCAGCCCCAGCATTTT
j_call: TRBJ2-7; v_call: TRBV28; d_call: NA; clone_size: once; cdr3_aa: CASRDGTGFYEQYF; cdr3_nt: TGTGCCAGCAGAGACGGGACTGGTTTCTACGAGCAGTACTTC
j_call: TRBJ2-7; v_call: TRBV4-1; d_call: NA; clone_size: NA; cdr3_aa: CASSQVGGSEQYF; cdr3_nt: TGCGCCAGCAGCCAAGTGGGAGGAAGCGAGCAGTACTTC
j_call: TRBJ1-2; v_call: TRBV19; d_call: NA; clone_size: NA; cdr3_aa: CASRAGSNYGYTF; cdr3_nt: TGTGCCAGCAGGGCAGGCAGCAACTATGGCTACACCTTC
j_call: TRBJ1-1; v_call: TRBV7-2; d_call: TRBD1; clone_size: once; cdr3_aa: CASSMDRVRAFF; cdr3_nt: TGTGCCAGCAGCATGGACAGGGTGCGTGCTTTCTTT
j_call: TRBJ1-5; v_call: TRBV27; d_call: NA; clone_size: NA; cdr3_aa: CASSLVPAGPFHQPQHF; cdr3_nt: TGTGCCAGCAGTTTAGTCCCGGCAGGGCCCTTTCATCAGCCCCAGCATTTT
j_call: TRBJ2-2; v_call: TRBV30; d_call: TRBD1; clone_size: NA; cdr3_aa: CAWKGTVNTGELFF; cdr3_nt: TGTGCCTGGAAGGGGACAGTCAACACCGGGGAGCTGTTTTTT
j_call: TRBJ2-1; v_call: TRBV15; d_call: TRBD2; clone_size: NA; cdr3_aa: CATSPGGGVFNEQFF; cdr3_nt: TGTGCCACCAGCCCTGGCGGGGGGGTTTTCAATGAGCAGTTCTTC
j_call: TRBJ2-2; v_call: TRBV10-1; d_call: NA; clone_size: NA; cdr3_aa: CASSESGTTGELFF; cdr3_nt: TGCGCCAGCAGTGAATCGGGGACAACCGGGGAGCTGTTTTTT
j_call: TRBJ2-2; v_call: TRBV11-2; d_call: TRBD2; clone_size: NA; cdr3_aa: CASSFLSGSYTGELFF; cdr3_nt: TGTGCCAGCAGCTTTTTAAGCGGGAGTTACACCGGGGAGCTGTTTTTT
j_call: TRBJ2-3; v_call: TRBV10-3; d_call: TRBD2; clone_size: NA; cdr3_aa: CAISGPGLDLDTQYF; cdr3_nt: TGTGCCATCAGTGGTCCGGGACTAGATCTGGATACGCAGTATTTT
j_call: TRBJ1-5; v_call: TRBV28; d_call: NA; clone_size: NA; cdr3_aa: CASSSRTRKSNQPQHF; cdr3_nt: TGTGCCAGCAGTTCCCGGACAAGAAAGAGCAATCAGCCCCAGCATTTT